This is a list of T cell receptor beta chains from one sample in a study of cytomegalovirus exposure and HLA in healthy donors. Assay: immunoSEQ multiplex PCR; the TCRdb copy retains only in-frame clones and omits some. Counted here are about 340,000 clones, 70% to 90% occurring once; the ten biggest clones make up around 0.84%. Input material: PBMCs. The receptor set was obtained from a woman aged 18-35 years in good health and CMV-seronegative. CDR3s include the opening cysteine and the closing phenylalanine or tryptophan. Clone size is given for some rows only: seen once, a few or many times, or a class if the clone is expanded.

CASSPDSYSNQPQHF	TRBV4-1	NA	15
CASSDSDNNEQFF	TRBV6-4	many	13
CASSVATQGWETQYF	TRBV9	once	15
CASLPKETQYF	TRBV10-1	NA	11
CASSQSVSTNEKLFF	TRBV4-1	NA	15
CASHLGGRGNEQFF	TRBV6-5	NA	14
CASSPRTSGNRRPDTQYF	TRBV9	NA	18
CASSGTGSQITEAFF	TRBV28	NA	15
CSVRKSGSGTTDTQYF	TRBV29-1	once	16
CASTSQGVGANVLTF	TRBV6-5	once	15
CASSPGLAGPDTQYF	TRBV13	NA	15
CASSLDPDSSYNEQFF	TRBV7-7	NA	16
CASSRTSGSEGELFF	TRBV7-2	NA	15
CAWSAWGTEAFF	TRBV30	NA	12
CASSVASGNYNEQFF	TRBV4-2	NA	15
CASSSGQGSSYEQYF	TRBV11-3	once	15
CASSLGAGKSDTQYF	TRBV5-1	NA	15
CASSSRQTGYGYTF	TRBV28	NA	14
CASSLGRDSYNEQFF	TRBV11-3	NA	15
CASMFVGAPETQYF	TRBV19	NA	14
CASSPGLAAANEQFF	TRBV13	NA	15
CASTLDQRRDYGYTF	TRBV6-5	NA	15
CATSDSGTENEKLFF	TRBV15	NA	15
CASRDQPGQADEQYF	TRBV6-1	NA	15
CASSLALGRALEQYF	TRBV5-1	NA	15
CASSPGQTPYEQYF	TRBV9	few	14
CASISDRTYGYTF	TRBV6-1	NA	13
CASSSSGLSDTQYF	TRBV18	few	14
CASSQDLLAGDQETQYF	TRBV4-2	NA	17
CASSQNRGYGYTF	TRBV14	once	13
CASSQQEGNF	TRBV6-5	once	10
CASSTGQGAYEQYF	TRBV7-9	NA	14
CASSVGGGNYGYTF	TRBV9	few	14
CASSFLAGVAAGELFF	TRBV28	NA	16
CASSVGAGLQTSGMETQYF	TRBV9	NA	19
CASSVGSGNEQYF	TRBV27	NA	13
CASGMTSGLRYF	TRBV27	NA	12
CASSNTYEQYF	TRBV6-5	NA	11
CASGQGGTYEQYF	TRBV28	NA	13
CANSGGYGYTF	TRBV2	NA	11
CSVGPRLAGTYEQYF	TRBV29-1	NA	15
CASSPPGTANNEQFF	TRBV7-9	NA	15
CASSDRVESYNEQFF	TRBV6-1	NA	15
CASSQALAGDESTDTQYF	TRBV4-1	NA	18
CASSLTGDNNYGYTF	TRBV5-1	few	15
CASSLGPSGSVDEQYF	TRBV11-1	once	16
CASSLDRPDTEAFF	TRBV11-2	NA	14
CAWSRREHHEQYF	TRBV30	NA	13
CASSQAPVAGPSYNEQFF	TRBV4-2	NA	18
CASSQDGDGYTF	TRBV4-1	NA	12